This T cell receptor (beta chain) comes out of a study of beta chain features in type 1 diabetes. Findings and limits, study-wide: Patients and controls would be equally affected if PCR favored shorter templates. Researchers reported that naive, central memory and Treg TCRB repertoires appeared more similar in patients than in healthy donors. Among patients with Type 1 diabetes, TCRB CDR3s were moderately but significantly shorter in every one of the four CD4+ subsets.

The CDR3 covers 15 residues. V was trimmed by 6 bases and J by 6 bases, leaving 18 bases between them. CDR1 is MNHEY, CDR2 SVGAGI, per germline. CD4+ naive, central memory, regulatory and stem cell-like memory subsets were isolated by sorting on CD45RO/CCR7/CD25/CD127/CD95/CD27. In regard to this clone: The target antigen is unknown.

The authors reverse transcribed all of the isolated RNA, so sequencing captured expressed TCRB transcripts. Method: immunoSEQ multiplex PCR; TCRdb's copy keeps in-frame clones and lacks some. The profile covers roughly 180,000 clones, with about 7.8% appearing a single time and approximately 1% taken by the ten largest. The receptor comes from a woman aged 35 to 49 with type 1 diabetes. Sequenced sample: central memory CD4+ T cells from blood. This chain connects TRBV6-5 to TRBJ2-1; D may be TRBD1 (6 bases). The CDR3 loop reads CASRAQGRISNEQFF. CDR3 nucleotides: TGTGCCAGCAGAGCACAGGGTAGAATTTCCAATGAGCAGTTCTTC.